The T cell receptor beta chain described here comes from a study of OX40 agonist ivuxolimab in advanced cancers. Study overall: Patients were given ivuxolimab, an antibody that agonizes OX40 (CD134).

The CDR3 consists of 15 residues. V lost 5 bases, J lost 2 bases, and 13 bases lay in between. CDR1 is LNHDA, CDR2 SQIVND, per germline (reference sequence). The protocol was immunoSEQ multiplex PCR, while the TCRdb copy is restricted to in-frame clones and leaves out a portion. The table lists tens of thousands of clones, roughly 86% of them singletons, with 30% to 35% in the top ten. This TCR derives from an adult with an advanced solid tumor such as melanoma, head and neck, liver or kidney cancer. The V gene is TRBV19, the J gene TRBJ1-5; maybe TRBD1 (6 bases). The sequencing here drew on CD4+ or CD8+ T cells sorted from blood, taken in a trial of the OX40 agonist ivuxolimab. The CDR3 protein is CASSAMGGGNQPQHF. In DNA, the CDR3 is TGTGCCAGTAGTGCCATGGGGGGCGGCAATCAGCCCCAGCATTTT.